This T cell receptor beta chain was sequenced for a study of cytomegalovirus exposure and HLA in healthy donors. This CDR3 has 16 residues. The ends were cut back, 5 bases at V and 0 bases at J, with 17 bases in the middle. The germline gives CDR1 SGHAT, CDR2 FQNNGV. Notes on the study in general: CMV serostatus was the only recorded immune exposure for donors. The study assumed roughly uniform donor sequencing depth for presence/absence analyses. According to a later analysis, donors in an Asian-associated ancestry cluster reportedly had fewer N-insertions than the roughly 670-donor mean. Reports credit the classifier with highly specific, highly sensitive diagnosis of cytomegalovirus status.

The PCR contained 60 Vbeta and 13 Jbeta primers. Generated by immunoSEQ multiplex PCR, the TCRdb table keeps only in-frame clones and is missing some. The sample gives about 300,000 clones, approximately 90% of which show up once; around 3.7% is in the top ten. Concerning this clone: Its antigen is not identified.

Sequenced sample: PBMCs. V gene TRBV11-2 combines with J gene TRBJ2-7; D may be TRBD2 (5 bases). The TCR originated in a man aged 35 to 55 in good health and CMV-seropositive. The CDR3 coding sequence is TGTGCCAGCAGCCACCGAGGAGGTACCCGCTCCTACGAGCAGTACTTC. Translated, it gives CASSHRGGTRSYEQYF.